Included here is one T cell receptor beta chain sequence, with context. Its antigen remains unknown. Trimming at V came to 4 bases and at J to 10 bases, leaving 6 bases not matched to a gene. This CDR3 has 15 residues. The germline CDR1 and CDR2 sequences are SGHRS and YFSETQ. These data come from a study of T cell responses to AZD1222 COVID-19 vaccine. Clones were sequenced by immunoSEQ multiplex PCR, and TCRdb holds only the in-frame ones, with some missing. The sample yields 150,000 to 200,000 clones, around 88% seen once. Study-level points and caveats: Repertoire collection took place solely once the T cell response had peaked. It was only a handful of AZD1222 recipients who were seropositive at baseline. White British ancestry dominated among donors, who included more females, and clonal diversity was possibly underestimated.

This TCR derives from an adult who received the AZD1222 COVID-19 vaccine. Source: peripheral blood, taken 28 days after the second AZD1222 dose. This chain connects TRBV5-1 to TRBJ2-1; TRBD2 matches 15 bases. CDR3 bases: TGCGCCAGCAGCAGGGGGACTAGCGGGGGGCGAGAGCAGTTCTTC. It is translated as CASSRGTSGGREQFF.